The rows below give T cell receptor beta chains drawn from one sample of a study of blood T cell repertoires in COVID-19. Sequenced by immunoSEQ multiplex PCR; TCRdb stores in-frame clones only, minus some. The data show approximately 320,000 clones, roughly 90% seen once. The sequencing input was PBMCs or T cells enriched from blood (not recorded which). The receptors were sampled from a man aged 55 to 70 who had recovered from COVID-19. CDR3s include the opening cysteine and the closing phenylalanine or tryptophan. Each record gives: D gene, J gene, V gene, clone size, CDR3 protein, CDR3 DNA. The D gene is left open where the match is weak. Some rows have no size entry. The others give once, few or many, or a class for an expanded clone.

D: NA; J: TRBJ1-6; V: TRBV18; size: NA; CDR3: CASSAIQGKANSPLHF; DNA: TGTGCCAGCTCAGCCATACAGGGAAAGGCGAATTCACCCCTCCACTTT
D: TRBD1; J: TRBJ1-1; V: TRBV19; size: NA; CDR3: CASSEYRGVNTEAFF; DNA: TGTGCCAGTAGTGAATACAGGGGGGTGAACACTGAAGCTTTCTTT
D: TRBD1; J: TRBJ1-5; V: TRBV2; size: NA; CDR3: CASMGQGAGQPQHF; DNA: TGTGCCAGTATGGGACAGGGGGCAGGTCAGCCCCAGCATTTT
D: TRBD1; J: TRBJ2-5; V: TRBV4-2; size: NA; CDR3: CASSQEYNRGLETQYF; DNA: TGTGCCAGCAGCCAAGAATATAACAGGGGGCTGGAGACCCAGTACTTC
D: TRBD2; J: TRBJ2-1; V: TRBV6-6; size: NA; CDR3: CASSSTSGYNEQFF; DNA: TGTGCCAGCAGTTCGACTAGCGGATACAATGAGCAGTTCTTC
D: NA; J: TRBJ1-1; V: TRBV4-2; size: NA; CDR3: CASSQEVRGFGGTEAFF; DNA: TGTGCCAGCAGCCAAGAGGTGCGGGGGTTTGGAGGAACTGAAGCTTTCTTT
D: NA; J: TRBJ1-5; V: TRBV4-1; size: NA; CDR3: CASSHQGPSNQPQHF; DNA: TGCGCCAGCAGCCATCAGGGGCCCAGCAATCAGCCCCAGCATTTT
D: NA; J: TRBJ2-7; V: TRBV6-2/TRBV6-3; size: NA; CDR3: CASSYGPSGTGSYEQYF; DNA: TGTGCCAGCAGTTACGGGCCCTCAGGGACTGGGTCCTACGAGCAGTACTTC
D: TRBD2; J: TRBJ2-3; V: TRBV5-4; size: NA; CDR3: CASSSGTSGGDSTDTQYF; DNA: TGTGCCAGCAGTAGCGGGACTAGCGGGGGGGATAGCACAGATACGCAGTATTTT
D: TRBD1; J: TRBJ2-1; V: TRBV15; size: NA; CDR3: CATTRGQAFYNEQFF; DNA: TGTGCCACCACCCGGGGACAGGCTTTCTACAATGAGCAGTTCTTC
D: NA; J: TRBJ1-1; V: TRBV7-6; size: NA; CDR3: CASSLNMANTEAFF; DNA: TGTGCCAGCAGCTTAAACATGGCCAACACTGAAGCTTTCTTT
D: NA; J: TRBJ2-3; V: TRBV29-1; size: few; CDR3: CSVGVGTDTQYF; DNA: TGCAGCGTTGGAGTGGGCACAGATACGCAGTATTTT
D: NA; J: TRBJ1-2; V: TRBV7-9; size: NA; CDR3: CASSSEYNNYGYTF; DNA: TGTGCCAGCAGCAGCGAGTATAATAACTATGGCTACACCTTC
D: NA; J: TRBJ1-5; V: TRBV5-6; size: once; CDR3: CASSDRWNQPQHF; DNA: TGTGCCAGCAGCGACAGGTGGAATCAGCCCCAGCATTTT
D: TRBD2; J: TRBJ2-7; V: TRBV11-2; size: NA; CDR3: CASSFGTSGSSQQYF; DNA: TGTGCCAGCAGCTTCGGGACTAGCGGGAGTTCTCAGCAGTACTTC
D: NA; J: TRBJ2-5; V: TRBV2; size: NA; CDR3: CASSTNPDLKETQYF; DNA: TGTGCCAGCAGCACAAACCCGGACTTGAAAGAGACCCAGTACTTC
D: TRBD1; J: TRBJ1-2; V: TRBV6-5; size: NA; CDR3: CASSYLQGAGYTF; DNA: TGTGCCAGCAGTTACCTACAGGGGGCAGGCTACACCTTC
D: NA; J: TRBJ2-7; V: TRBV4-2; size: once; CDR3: CASSQFRGISYEQYF; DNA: TGTGCCAGCAGCCAATTTAGGGGAATCTCCTACGAGCAGTACTTC
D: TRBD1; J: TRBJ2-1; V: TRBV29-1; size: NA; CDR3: CSVAVTGGGNEQFF; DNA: TGCAGCGTTGCCGTGACAGGGGGTGGTAATGAGCAGTTCTTC
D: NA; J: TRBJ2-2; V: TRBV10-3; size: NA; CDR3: CAISEGGNTGELFF; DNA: TGTGCCATCAGTGAAGGGGGGAACACCGGGGAGCTGTTTTTT
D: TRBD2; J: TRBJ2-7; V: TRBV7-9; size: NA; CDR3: CASSSHGASGANIYEQYF; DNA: TGTGCCAGCAGCTCCCACGGGGCTAGCGGAGCCAATATCTACGAGCAGTACTTC
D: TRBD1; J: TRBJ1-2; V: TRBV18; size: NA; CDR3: CASSPGTGDLYGYTF; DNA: TGTGCCAGCTCACCAGGGACAGGGGATCTCTATGGCTACACCTTC
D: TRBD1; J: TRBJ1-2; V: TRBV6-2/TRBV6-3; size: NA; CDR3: CASSYQATGAGYTF; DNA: TGTGCCAGCAGTTACCAAGCCACAGGGGCCGGCTACACCTTC
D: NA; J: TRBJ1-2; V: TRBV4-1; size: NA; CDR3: CASSQEGQRPHGYTF; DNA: TGCGCCAGCAGCCAAGAGGGCCAGAGACCCCATGGCTACACCTTC